Detailed here is one T cell receptor (beta chain). This CDR3 comprises 13 residues. After removal of 3 bases from V and 7 bases from J, the junction contained 4 bases not matched to a gene. Germline-derived CDR1 and CDR2 are SGDLS and YYNGEE. This record comes from a study of human T cells and chemical hapten exposure. Study background: DPC (0.01%) was patch tested on the upper back and read at 6 days.

Time point here: patch test 3, about 24 weeks after DPC sensitization. Treatment meaning: therapeutic diphenylcyclopropenone sensitization with weekly scalp DPC. Each patch-test visit's blood sample preceded patch application. Unique molecular identifiers were affixed to discrete cDNA molecules within the library. One entry per CDR3 protein results from TCRdb running MiXCR on the RACE reads. The top ten clones hold approximately 2.3% of a sample with about 160,000 distinct CDR3 sequences, around 30% of them seen once. This TCR was recovered from a woman aged 18-29 years with alopecia areata. Some clones in this sample may be carry-over from other donors' samples. The sample here was whole blood, taken in connection with sensitization to the hapten diphenylcyclopropenone (DPC). V and J are TRBV9 and TRBJ1-1, with 9 bases identical to TRBD1. CDR3 bases: TGTGCCAGCAGCGCCGGGACAGGGAGTGAAGCTTTCTTT. Its translation: CASSAGTGSEAFF. Using reference TRBV9 and TRBJ1-1 for the parts outside the CDR3, the full variable domain is DSGVTQTPKHLITATGQRVTLRCSPRSGDLSVYWYQQSLDQGLQFLIQYYNGEERAKGNILERFSAQQFPDLHSELNLSSLELGDSALYFCASSAGTGSEAFFGQGTRLTVV.